These T cell receptor beta chains were read from a single sample in a study of cytomegalovirus exposure and HLA in healthy donors. The protocol was immunoSEQ multiplex PCR, while the TCRdb copy is restricted to in-frame clones and leaves out a portion. The data hold some 130,000 clones, with 75% to 85% observed a single time. The material sequenced was PBMCs. These TCRs come from a woman aged 40 to 50 in good health and CMV-seronegative. The CDR3 runs from the conserved cysteine through the conserved F or W. The order of the fields is D gene, J gene, clone size, V gene, CDR3 protein, CDR3 DNA. The D gene is left open where the match is weak. The size of a clone is reported for some rows only, either as once, few or many, or as a class for expanded clones.

NA,TRBJ2-7,NA,TRBV28,CASSGQFYEQYF,TGTGCCAGCAGTGGACAGTTCTACGAGCAGTACTTC
NA,TRBJ1-2,NA,TRBV4-2,CASSQVVGASYTF,TGTGCCAGCAGCCAAGTTGTGGGAGCCAGCTACACCTTC
TRBD2,TRBJ2-3,NA,TRBV7-9,CASSLAGGGGGRLDTQYF,TGTGCCAGCAGCTTAGCGGGAGGTGGCGGGGGAAGGCTCGATACGCAGTATTTT
TRBD1,TRBJ1-1,NA,TRBV28,CASSPLFGGDRGDCEAFF,TGTGCCAGCAGTCCTCTATTTGGGGGGGACAGGGGCGACTGTGAAGCTTTCTTT
NA,TRBJ1-2,NA,TRBV11-1,CASSLGGGYGYTF,TGTGCCAGCAGCTTAGGAGGGGGCTATGGCTACACCTTC
TRBD1,TRBJ2-7,few,TRBV7-9,CASSSPGQSYEQYF,TGTGCCAGCAGCTCCCCGGGACAGTCCTACGAGCAGTACTTC
NA,TRBJ1-1,few,TRBV7-9,CASSPRNTEAFF,TGTGCCAGCAGCCCCAGGAACACTGAAGCTTTCTTT
NA,TRBJ1-6,NA,TRBV25-1,CASGGKFRNSPLHF,TGTGCCAGCGGGGGGAAATTTCGGAATTCACCCCTCCACTTT
TRBD1,TRBJ1-6,NA,TRBV28,CASSFRDRAGSPLHF,TGTGCCAGCAGTTTCCGGGACAGGGCGGGCTCACCCCTCCACTTT
TRBD2,TRBJ2-1,NA,TRBV11-2,CASSPGGYNEQFF,TGTGCCAGCAGCCCCGGGGGGTACAATGAGCAGTTCTTC
TRBD1,TRBJ2-7,NA,TRBV29-1,CSVEGTGFYEQYF,TGCAGCGTTGAGGGGACAGGGTTCTACGAGCAGTACTTC
NA,TRBJ1-1,NA,TRBV28,CASLQKREAFF,TGTGCCAGCCTACAGAAACGGGAAGCTTTCTTT
TRBD2,TRBJ2-3,once,TRBV4-2,CASSPIAGGSTDTQYF,TGTGCCAGCAGCCCGATAGCGGGGGGAAGTACAGATACGCAGTATTTT
TRBD2,TRBJ2-3,NA,TRBV27,CASSVLAGTLGTDTQYF,TGTGCCAGCAGTGTCCTAGCGGGGACTCTTGGCACAGATACGCAGTATTTT
TRBD2,TRBJ2-3,NA,TRBV6-5,CASSLAGITDTQYF,TGTGCCAGCAGCCTAGCGGGGATAACAGATACGCAGTATTTT
TRBD1,TRBJ2-1,NA,TRBV19,CASRTDRGLTNEQFF,TGTGCCAGTAGGACGGACAGGGGTTTAACCAATGAGCAGTTCTTC
NA,TRBJ1-2,NA,TRBV7-9,CASSLGTANYGYTF,TGTGCCAGCAGCTTAGGAACGGCTAACTATGGCTACACCTTC
NA,TRBJ1-1,NA,TRBV11-2,CASSPPGWNTEAFF,TGTGCCAGCAGCCCCCCGGGGTGGAACACTGAAGCTTTCTTT
NA,TRBJ2-7,NA,TRBV20-1,CSARNGAEQYF,TGCAGTGCTAGGAACGGTGCCGAGCAGTACTTC
TRBD1,TRBJ2-7,NA,TRBV5-1,CASSFRTGTYEQYF,TGCGCCAGCAGCTTCCGGACAGGGACCTACGAGCAGTACTTC
TRBD2,TRBJ2-7,NA,TRBV6-6,CASRLGLADSYEQYF,TGTGCCAGCAGACTAGGACTAGCGGACTCCTACGAGCAGTACTTC
NA,TRBJ1-1,NA,TRBV5-6,CASSFVRDTEAFF,TGTGCCAGCAGCTTTGTTCGGGACACTGAAGCTTTCTTT
NA,TRBJ2-1,few,TRBV9,CASSVVEGLSYSYNEQFF,TGTGCCAGCAGCGTAGTCGAGGGCCTATCATACTCCTACAATGAGCAGTTCTTC
TRBD2,TRBJ2-3,NA,TRBV4-3,CASSQDRTSGGAGDTQYF,TGCGCCAGCAGCCAAGATAGAACTAGCGGGGGGGCCGGAGATACGCAGTATTTT
TRBD2,TRBJ2-1,few,TRBV6-5,CATAGTSGSYNEQFF,TGTGCCACCGCCGGGACTAGCGGATCCTACAATGAGCAGTTCTTC
NA,TRBJ2-2,NA,TRBV6-5,CASSNGGELFF,TGTGCCAGCAGCAACGGCGGGGAGCTGTTTTTT
NA,TRBJ2-7,NA,TRBV29-1,CSVERANSYEQYF,TGCAGCGTTGAGAGGGCTAACTCCTACGAGCAGTACTTC
TRBD1,TRBJ2-7,NA,TRBV7-8,CASSLDRGAYEQYF,TGTGCCAGCAGCCTAGACAGGGGAGCCTACGAGCAGTACTTC
NA,TRBJ1-5,NA,TRBV7-8,CASSLVQGNQPQHF,TGTGCCAGCAGCTTAGTTCAGGGCAATCAGCCCCAGCATTTT
TRBD2,TRBJ2-7,NA,TRBV30,CAWTGRGGLEQYF,TGTGCCTGGACGGGGCGGGGGGGGCTAGAGCAGTACTTC
TRBD2,TRBJ2-7,NA,TRBV14,CASSQDTGTSGVIHYEQYF,TGTGCCAGCAGCCAGGACACCGGGACTAGCGGGGTAATTCACTACGAGCAGTACTTC
NA,TRBJ1-2,NA,TRBV4-1,CASSQGLTGGYTF,TGCGCCAGCAGCCAAGGTCTTACAGGGGGCTACACCTTC
TRBD1,TRBJ1-1,NA,TRBV7-2,CASSLPWDRGYLPEAFF,TGTGCCAGCAGTCTACCCTGGGACAGGGGTTATTTGCCTGAAGCTTTCTTT
NA,TRBJ1-2,few,TRBV5-6,CASSSTRYGYTF,TGTGCCAGCAGCTCCACGCGGTATGGCTACACCTTC
NA,TRBJ1-5,NA,TRBV27,CASSPNRQASQPQHF,TGTGCCAGCAGTCCGAACCGACAGGCAAGTCAGCCCCAGCATTTT
NA,TRBJ1-2,NA,TRBV18,CASSPSGTSYGYTF,TGTGCCAGCTCGCCGTCCGGGACAAGCTATGGCTACACCTTC
NA,TRBJ1-5,NA,TRBV5-6,CASSSGGVNQPQHF,TGTGCCAGCAGCTCGGGGGGAGTCAATCAGCCCCAGCATTTT
TRBD2,TRBJ2-3,NA,TRBV6-6,CASSYRLAGGDTQYF,TGTGCCAGCAGTTACCGCCTAGCGGGGGGCGATACGCAGTATTTT
NA,TRBJ1-2,NA,TRBV14,CASSSKIYEVDYGYTF,TGTGCCAGCAGCTCCAAGATCTACGAAGTTGACTATGGCTACACCTTC
TRBD1,TRBJ1-2,NA,TRBV11-2,CASSSGTGGFGYTF,TGTGCCAGCAGCTCTGGGACAGGGGGGTTTGGCTACACCTTC
TRBD1,TRBJ2-5,NA,TRBV5-4,CASSGQGRETQYF,TGTGCCAGCAGTGGACAGGGCCGAGAGACCCAGTACTTC
TRBD1,TRBJ1-2,once,TRBV25-1,CASQTTRDRGSYTF,TGTGCCAGCCAAACCACCCGGGACAGGGGAAGCTACACCTTC
NA,TRBJ2-2,NA,TRBV11-3,CASSRGTRELFF,TGTGCCAGCAGCCGGGGTACCCGGGAGCTGTTTTTT
NA,TRBJ2-2,once,TRBV7-9,CASSPGLRNTGELFF,TGTGCCAGCAGCCCCGGACTGAGGAACACCGGGGAGCTGTTTTTT
TRBD1,TRBJ1-2,NA,TRBV28,CASSSLTGWGYGYTF,TGTGCCAGCAGTTCCCTGACAGGGTGGGGCTATGGCTACACCTTC
TRBD2,TRBJ2-3,NA,TRBV5-1,CASSLSGGAITDTQYF,TGCGCCAGCAGCTTATCGGGGGGGGCCATCACAGATACGCAGTATTTT
TRBD1,TRBJ1-1,NA,TRBV30,CAWSTATGVNTEAFF,TGTGCCTGGAGTACTGCGACAGGGGTGAACACTGAAGCTTTCTTT
NA,TRBJ1-5,NA,TRBV27,CASSLESYSNQPQHF,TGTGCCAGCAGTTTAGAGTCCTATAGCAATCAGCCCCAGCATTTT
TRBD1,TRBJ1-6,NA,TRBV14,CASSPSLDRAQNSPLHF,TGTGCCAGCAGCCCCTCCCTGGACAGGGCACAGAATTCACCCCTCCACTTT
NA,TRBJ2-2,NA,TRBV2,CASRGATGELFF,TGTGCCAGCAGGGGGGCCACCGGGGAGCTGTTTTTT
TRBD1,TRBJ1-4,once,TRBV5-1,CASRGGQGSTNEKLFF,TGCGCCAGCAGGGGGGGACAGGGGTCAACTAATGAAAAACTGTTTTTT
NA,TRBJ2-3,once,TRBV5-1,CASSGFGKTSADTQYF,TGCGCCAGCAGCGGATTCGGGAAGACTTCCGCAGATACGCAGTATTTT
TRBD2,TRBJ2-3,NA,TRBV15,CASSSGGPTDTQYF,TGTGCCTCTTCTAGCGGGGGTCCCACAGATACGCAGTATTTT
TRBD1,TRBJ1-2,once,TRBV5-1,CASSSGTGRRADYGYTF,TGCGCCAGCAGCTCCGGGACAGGGAGGAGAGCGGACTATGGCTACACCTTC
NA,TRBJ1-1,NA,TRBV5-4,CASSFSISGNTEAFF,TGTGCCAGCAGCTTTTCGATTTCGGGGAACACTGAAGCTTTCTTT
NA,TRBJ2-2,NA,TRBV5-6,CASYLWGRNTGELFF,TGTGCCAGCTACTTATGGGGCAGAAACACCGGGGAGCTGTTTTTT
TRBD2,TRBJ2-1,NA,TRBV12-5,CASGLVRLAGGYNEQFF,TGTGCTAGTGGTTTGGTACGGTTAGCGGGGGGATACAATGAGCAGTTCTTC
TRBD1,TRBJ1-2,NA,TRBV5-8,CASSYPGTGNYGYTF,TGTGCCAGCAGTTATCCCGGGACAGGGAACTATGGCTACACCTTC
NA,TRBJ1-6,NA,TRBV7-9,CASSLQDSGRNSPLHF,TGTGCCAGCAGCCTCCAGGACTCAGGTCGTAATTCACCCCTCCACTTT